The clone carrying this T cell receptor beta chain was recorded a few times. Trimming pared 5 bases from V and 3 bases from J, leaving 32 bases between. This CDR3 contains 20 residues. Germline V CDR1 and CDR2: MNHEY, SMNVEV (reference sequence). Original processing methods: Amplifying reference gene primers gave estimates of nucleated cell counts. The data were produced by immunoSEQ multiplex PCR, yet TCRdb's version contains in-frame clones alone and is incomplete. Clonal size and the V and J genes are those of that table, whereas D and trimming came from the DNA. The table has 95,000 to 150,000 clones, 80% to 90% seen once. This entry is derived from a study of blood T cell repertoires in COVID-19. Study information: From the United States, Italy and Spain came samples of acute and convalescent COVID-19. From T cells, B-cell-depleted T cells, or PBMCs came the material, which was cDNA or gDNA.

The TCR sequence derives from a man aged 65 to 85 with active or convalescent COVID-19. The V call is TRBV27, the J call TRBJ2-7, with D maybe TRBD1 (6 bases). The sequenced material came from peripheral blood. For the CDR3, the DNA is TGTGCCAGCAGTCCCTTGGACAGCCGGGATGCACAACCGGTGGACTACGAGCAGTACTTC. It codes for CASSPLDSRDAQPVDYEQYF.